This is a list of T cell receptor beta chains from one sample in a study of shared clonotypes between healthy human individuals. Data came from immunoSEQ multiplex PCR; TCRdb stores just in-frame clones and leaves some out. The sample records approximately 2.5 million clones, around nine tenths being singletons. The sequenced sample was naive CD4+ T cells sorted from blood. Receptors originate from a man aged 18-30 years in good health. The CDR3 runs from the conserved cysteine through the conserved F or W. The order of the fields is V gene, J gene, D gene, CDR3 DNA, CDR3 protein. D genes are given only for firm matches.

V gene: TRBV7-9
J gene: TRBJ2-1
D gene: .
CDR3 DNA: TGTGCCAGCAGCTTACTGGGGGCAGGGGACGAGCAGTTCTTC
CDR3 protein: CASSLLGAGDEQFF

V gene: TRBV5-1
J gene: TRBJ1-1
D gene: .
CDR3 DNA: TGCGCCAGCAGCACCGGGGGTGGTCTCACTGAAGCTTTCTTT
CDR3 protein: CASSTGGGLTEAFF

V gene: TRBV4-1
J gene: TRBJ1-6
D gene: .
CDR3 DNA: TGCGCCAGCAGCCAAGATCAGGGGACCCGCTATAATTCACCCCTCCACTTT
CDR3 protein: CASSQDQGTRYNSPLHF

V gene: TRBV19
J gene: TRBJ2-2
D gene: TRBD1
CDR3 DNA: TGTGCCAGTAGTCTCGGAGAACAGGGGTTAACCGGGGAGCTGTTTTTT
CDR3 protein: CASSLGEQGLTGELFF

V gene: TRBV18
J gene: TRBJ2-6
D gene: TRBD1
CDR3 DNA: TGTGCCAGCGCCGGACAGGGGCACTCTGGGGCCAACGTCCTGACTTTC
CDR3 protein: CASAGQGHSGANVLTF

V gene: TRBV6-1
J gene: TRBJ1-1
D gene: TRBD1
CDR3 DNA: TGTGCCAGCAGTGCTCCAGAGACAGGGCGCACTGAAGCTTTCTTT
CDR3 protein: CASSAPETGRTEAFF

V gene: TRBV9
J gene: TRBJ2-1
D gene: TRBD2
CDR3 DNA: TGTGCCAGCAGCGACCCTTTTTCCGGGACTAGCGGGAACCAGAGCTCCTACAATGAGCAGTTCTTC
CDR3 protein: CASSDPFSGTSGNQSSYNEQFF

V gene: TRBV11-3
J gene: TRBJ2-1
D gene: TRBD1
CDR3 DNA: TGTGCCAGCAGCCGGGGACAGGGACTAATGGATGAGCAGTTCTTC
CDR3 protein: CASSRGQGLMDEQFF

V gene: TRBV10-3
J gene: TRBJ1-1
D gene: .
CDR3 DNA: TGTGCCACCAGGGACGGCATGAACACTGAAGCTTTCTTT
CDR3 protein: CATRDGMNTEAFF

V gene: TRBV6-6
J gene: TRBJ2-7
D gene: .
CDR3 DNA: TGTGCCAGCAGTTACTCCCGAACAGGGAACGTTTACGAGCAGTACTTC
CDR3 protein: CASSYSRTGNVYEQYF

V gene: TRBV5-4
J gene: TRBJ1-4
D gene: TRBD1
CDR3 DNA: TGTGCCAGCAGCCTTGGTTTAGGGACAGGGGGCAAACTGTTTTTT
CDR3 protein: CASSLGLGTGGKLFF

V gene: TRBV14
J gene: TRBJ2-3
D gene: .
CDR3 DNA: TGTGCCAGCAGCCGAACAGATACGCAGTATTTT
CDR3 protein: CASSRTDTQYF

V gene: TRBV27
J gene: TRBJ2-1
D gene: .
CDR3 DNA: TGTGCCAGCAGTTACCAGCGGGCCCCAGCTAGGAATGAGCAGTTCTTC
CDR3 protein: CASSYQRAPARNEQFF

V gene: TRBV6-6
J gene: TRBJ2-7
D gene: TRBD1
CDR3 DNA: TGTGCCAGCAGCCTGACCGGGACAGGGGGCGTCGAGCAGTACTTC
CDR3 protein: CASSLTGTGGVEQYF

V gene: TRBV14
J gene: TRBJ1-2
D gene: .
CDR3 DNA: TGTGCCAGCAGCCCTCAGTCTAATGGCTATGGCTACACCTTC
CDR3 protein: CASSPQSNGYGYTF

V gene: TRBV6-1
J gene: TRBJ2-7
D gene: .
CDR3 DNA: TGTGCCAGCAGTGACCGAGTAGCCCCGGGAAGGAGCTACGAGCAGTACTTC
CDR3 protein: CASSDRVAPGRSYEQYF

V gene: TRBV5-8
J gene: TRBJ2-3
D gene: .
CDR3 DNA: TGTGCCAGCAGCTTCGGTCATACTCTCACAGATACGCAGTATTTT
CDR3 protein: CASSFGHTLTDTQYF

V gene: TRBV5-1
J gene: TRBJ1-4
D gene: .
CDR3 DNA: TGCGCCAGCAGCTTGCTCCAGGGTATGAACGAAAAACTGTTTTTT
CDR3 protein: CASSLLQGMNEKLFF